A single sample is the source of the 10 T cell receptor beta chains below, sequenced in a study of shared clonotypes between healthy human individuals. Profiled with immunoSEQ multiplex PCR; TCRdb holds only in-frame clones, not every one. The data hold more than 600,000 clones, with under 95% observed a single time. In the naive CD8 group, cells lacked CD45RO and were positively selected for CCR7, so terminally differentiated effector memory CD45RA+ cells were left out. Material for sequencing was naive CD8+ T cells sorted from blood. The receptors stem from a man aged 25 to 40 in good health.

The genes are TRBV6-4 and TRBJ2-6; a weak D match, TRBD1 (5 bases). This CDR3 has 15 residues. Germline V gene data show CDR1 as MRHNA and CDR2 as SNTAGT. V was clipped by 2 bases and J by 4 bases, with 9 bases between them. The CDR3 DNA reads as TGTGCCAGCAGTGACACAGGTACCGGGGCCAACGTCCTGACTTTC. This translates into CASSDTGTGANVLTF.

The rearrangement uses TRBV29-1 and TRBJ1-2; 11 bases align to TRBD1. With 7 bases clipped from V and 2 bases from J, the junction kept 6 bases outside the gene matches. Germline V gene sequence: CDR1 SQVTM, CDR2 ANQGSEA. The CDR3 covers 14 residues. This CDR3 is CSANGQGANYGYTF. Here the CDR3 DNA reads TGCAGCGCCAACGGACAGGGGGCGAACTATGGCTACACCTTC.

The J gene is TRBJ1-5, the V gene TRBV19, with D tentatively TRBD1 (5 bases). The CDR3 is made up of 13 amino acids. Germline lookup yields CDR1 LNHDA and CDR2 SQIVND (reference sequence). V was shortened by 2 bases and J by 9 bases, with 11 bases between the two germline ends. CDR3 sequence reads: CASSISVGGPQHF. For the CDR3, the DNA is TGTGCCAGTAGTATATCAGTCGGGGGGCCCCAGCATTTT.

The chain joins TRBV28 to TRBJ2-1; a possible D gene is TRBD1 (6 bases). Germline V CDR1 and CDR2: MDHEN, SYDVKM. CDR3 length equals 13 residues. V shed 6 bases and J shed 10 bases, with 16 bases lying between them. CDR3 nucleotide sequence: TGTGCCAGCAGCCCTCTTACAGGGACCGAGCAGTTCTTC. This encodes CASSPLTGTEQFF.

For this clone: Other DNA sequences from this sample encode an identical CDR3 as well. The chain joins TRBV7-9 to TRBJ2-1; unclear D gene. The germline gives CDR1 SEHNR, CDR2 FQNEAQ (reference sequence). V lost 2 bases and J 10 bases, leaving 6 bases between the germline ends. This CDR3 is 11 amino acids long. CDR3 protein: CASSLRREQFF. The CDR3 coding sequence is TGTGCCAGCAGCTTAAGGCGGGAGCAGTTCTTC.

The rearrangement links TRBV7-6 to TRBJ1-4; D not certain. Trimming took off 1 base at V and 0 bases at J, with 18 bases between the two ends. The CDR3 is 19 amino acids. CDR1 SGHVS and CDR2 FNYEAQ come from the germline V gene. CDR3 in DNA: TGTGCCAGCAGCTTAGATCCGACACGGATGGCTACAACTAATGAAAAACTGTTTTTT. Translation: CASSLDPTRMATTNEKLFF.

The chain has TRBV29-1 and TRBJ2-5; D is undetermined. The germline gives CDR1 SQVTM, CDR2 ANQGSEA. V lost 3 bases to trimming and J lost 3 bases, with 14 bases between them. CDR3 length: 14 residues. The DNA of the CDR3 is TGCAGCGTTGATAATCGGGCCCGGAAAGAGACCCAGTACTTC. It specifies CSVDNRARKETQYF.

The J gene is TRBJ2-7, the V gene TRBV7-9, with D possibly being TRBD1 or TRBD2 (5 bases each). Germline V gene data show CDR1 as SEHNR and CDR2 as FQNEAQ (reference sequence). The CDR3 extends over 13 amino acids. Trimming pared 6 bases from V and 5 bases from J, leaving 14 bases between. CDR3 sequence (DNA): TGTGCCAGCAGGAAAGGGGACCTGCACGAGCAGTACTTC. This sequence encodes CASRKGDLHEQYF. Variable domain in full (rest from reference TRBV7-9 and TRBJ2-7): DTGVSQNPRHKITKRGQNVTFRCDPISEHNRLYWYRQTLGQGPEFLTYFQNEAQLEKSRLLSDRFSAERPKGSFSTLEIQRTEQGDSAMYLCASRKGDLHEQYFGPGTRLTVT.

The chain carries TRBV27 and TRBJ2-7; D gene ambiguous. This CDR3 spans 15 amino acids. Trimming took off 4 bases at V and 0 bases at J, with 13 bases between the two ends. CDR1 MNHEY and CDR2 SMNVEV come from the germline V gene (reference sequence). The DNA of the CDR3 is TGTGCCAGCAGTTACGCCGATTCAAGCTCCTACGAGCAGTACTTC. It yields the protein CASSYADSSSYEQYF.

The genes are TRBV9 and TRBJ2-7; 10 nucleotides line up with TRBD2. The germline gives CDR1 SGDLS, CDR2 YYNGEE. V gave up 0 bases and J gave up 4 bases; unmatched junction bases: 4. This CDR3 comprises 15 residues. CDR3 in amino acids: CASSVGSLAGYEQYF. The CDR3, as DNA: TGTGCCAGCAGCGTAGGTTCACTAGCGGGATACGAGCAGTACTTC.